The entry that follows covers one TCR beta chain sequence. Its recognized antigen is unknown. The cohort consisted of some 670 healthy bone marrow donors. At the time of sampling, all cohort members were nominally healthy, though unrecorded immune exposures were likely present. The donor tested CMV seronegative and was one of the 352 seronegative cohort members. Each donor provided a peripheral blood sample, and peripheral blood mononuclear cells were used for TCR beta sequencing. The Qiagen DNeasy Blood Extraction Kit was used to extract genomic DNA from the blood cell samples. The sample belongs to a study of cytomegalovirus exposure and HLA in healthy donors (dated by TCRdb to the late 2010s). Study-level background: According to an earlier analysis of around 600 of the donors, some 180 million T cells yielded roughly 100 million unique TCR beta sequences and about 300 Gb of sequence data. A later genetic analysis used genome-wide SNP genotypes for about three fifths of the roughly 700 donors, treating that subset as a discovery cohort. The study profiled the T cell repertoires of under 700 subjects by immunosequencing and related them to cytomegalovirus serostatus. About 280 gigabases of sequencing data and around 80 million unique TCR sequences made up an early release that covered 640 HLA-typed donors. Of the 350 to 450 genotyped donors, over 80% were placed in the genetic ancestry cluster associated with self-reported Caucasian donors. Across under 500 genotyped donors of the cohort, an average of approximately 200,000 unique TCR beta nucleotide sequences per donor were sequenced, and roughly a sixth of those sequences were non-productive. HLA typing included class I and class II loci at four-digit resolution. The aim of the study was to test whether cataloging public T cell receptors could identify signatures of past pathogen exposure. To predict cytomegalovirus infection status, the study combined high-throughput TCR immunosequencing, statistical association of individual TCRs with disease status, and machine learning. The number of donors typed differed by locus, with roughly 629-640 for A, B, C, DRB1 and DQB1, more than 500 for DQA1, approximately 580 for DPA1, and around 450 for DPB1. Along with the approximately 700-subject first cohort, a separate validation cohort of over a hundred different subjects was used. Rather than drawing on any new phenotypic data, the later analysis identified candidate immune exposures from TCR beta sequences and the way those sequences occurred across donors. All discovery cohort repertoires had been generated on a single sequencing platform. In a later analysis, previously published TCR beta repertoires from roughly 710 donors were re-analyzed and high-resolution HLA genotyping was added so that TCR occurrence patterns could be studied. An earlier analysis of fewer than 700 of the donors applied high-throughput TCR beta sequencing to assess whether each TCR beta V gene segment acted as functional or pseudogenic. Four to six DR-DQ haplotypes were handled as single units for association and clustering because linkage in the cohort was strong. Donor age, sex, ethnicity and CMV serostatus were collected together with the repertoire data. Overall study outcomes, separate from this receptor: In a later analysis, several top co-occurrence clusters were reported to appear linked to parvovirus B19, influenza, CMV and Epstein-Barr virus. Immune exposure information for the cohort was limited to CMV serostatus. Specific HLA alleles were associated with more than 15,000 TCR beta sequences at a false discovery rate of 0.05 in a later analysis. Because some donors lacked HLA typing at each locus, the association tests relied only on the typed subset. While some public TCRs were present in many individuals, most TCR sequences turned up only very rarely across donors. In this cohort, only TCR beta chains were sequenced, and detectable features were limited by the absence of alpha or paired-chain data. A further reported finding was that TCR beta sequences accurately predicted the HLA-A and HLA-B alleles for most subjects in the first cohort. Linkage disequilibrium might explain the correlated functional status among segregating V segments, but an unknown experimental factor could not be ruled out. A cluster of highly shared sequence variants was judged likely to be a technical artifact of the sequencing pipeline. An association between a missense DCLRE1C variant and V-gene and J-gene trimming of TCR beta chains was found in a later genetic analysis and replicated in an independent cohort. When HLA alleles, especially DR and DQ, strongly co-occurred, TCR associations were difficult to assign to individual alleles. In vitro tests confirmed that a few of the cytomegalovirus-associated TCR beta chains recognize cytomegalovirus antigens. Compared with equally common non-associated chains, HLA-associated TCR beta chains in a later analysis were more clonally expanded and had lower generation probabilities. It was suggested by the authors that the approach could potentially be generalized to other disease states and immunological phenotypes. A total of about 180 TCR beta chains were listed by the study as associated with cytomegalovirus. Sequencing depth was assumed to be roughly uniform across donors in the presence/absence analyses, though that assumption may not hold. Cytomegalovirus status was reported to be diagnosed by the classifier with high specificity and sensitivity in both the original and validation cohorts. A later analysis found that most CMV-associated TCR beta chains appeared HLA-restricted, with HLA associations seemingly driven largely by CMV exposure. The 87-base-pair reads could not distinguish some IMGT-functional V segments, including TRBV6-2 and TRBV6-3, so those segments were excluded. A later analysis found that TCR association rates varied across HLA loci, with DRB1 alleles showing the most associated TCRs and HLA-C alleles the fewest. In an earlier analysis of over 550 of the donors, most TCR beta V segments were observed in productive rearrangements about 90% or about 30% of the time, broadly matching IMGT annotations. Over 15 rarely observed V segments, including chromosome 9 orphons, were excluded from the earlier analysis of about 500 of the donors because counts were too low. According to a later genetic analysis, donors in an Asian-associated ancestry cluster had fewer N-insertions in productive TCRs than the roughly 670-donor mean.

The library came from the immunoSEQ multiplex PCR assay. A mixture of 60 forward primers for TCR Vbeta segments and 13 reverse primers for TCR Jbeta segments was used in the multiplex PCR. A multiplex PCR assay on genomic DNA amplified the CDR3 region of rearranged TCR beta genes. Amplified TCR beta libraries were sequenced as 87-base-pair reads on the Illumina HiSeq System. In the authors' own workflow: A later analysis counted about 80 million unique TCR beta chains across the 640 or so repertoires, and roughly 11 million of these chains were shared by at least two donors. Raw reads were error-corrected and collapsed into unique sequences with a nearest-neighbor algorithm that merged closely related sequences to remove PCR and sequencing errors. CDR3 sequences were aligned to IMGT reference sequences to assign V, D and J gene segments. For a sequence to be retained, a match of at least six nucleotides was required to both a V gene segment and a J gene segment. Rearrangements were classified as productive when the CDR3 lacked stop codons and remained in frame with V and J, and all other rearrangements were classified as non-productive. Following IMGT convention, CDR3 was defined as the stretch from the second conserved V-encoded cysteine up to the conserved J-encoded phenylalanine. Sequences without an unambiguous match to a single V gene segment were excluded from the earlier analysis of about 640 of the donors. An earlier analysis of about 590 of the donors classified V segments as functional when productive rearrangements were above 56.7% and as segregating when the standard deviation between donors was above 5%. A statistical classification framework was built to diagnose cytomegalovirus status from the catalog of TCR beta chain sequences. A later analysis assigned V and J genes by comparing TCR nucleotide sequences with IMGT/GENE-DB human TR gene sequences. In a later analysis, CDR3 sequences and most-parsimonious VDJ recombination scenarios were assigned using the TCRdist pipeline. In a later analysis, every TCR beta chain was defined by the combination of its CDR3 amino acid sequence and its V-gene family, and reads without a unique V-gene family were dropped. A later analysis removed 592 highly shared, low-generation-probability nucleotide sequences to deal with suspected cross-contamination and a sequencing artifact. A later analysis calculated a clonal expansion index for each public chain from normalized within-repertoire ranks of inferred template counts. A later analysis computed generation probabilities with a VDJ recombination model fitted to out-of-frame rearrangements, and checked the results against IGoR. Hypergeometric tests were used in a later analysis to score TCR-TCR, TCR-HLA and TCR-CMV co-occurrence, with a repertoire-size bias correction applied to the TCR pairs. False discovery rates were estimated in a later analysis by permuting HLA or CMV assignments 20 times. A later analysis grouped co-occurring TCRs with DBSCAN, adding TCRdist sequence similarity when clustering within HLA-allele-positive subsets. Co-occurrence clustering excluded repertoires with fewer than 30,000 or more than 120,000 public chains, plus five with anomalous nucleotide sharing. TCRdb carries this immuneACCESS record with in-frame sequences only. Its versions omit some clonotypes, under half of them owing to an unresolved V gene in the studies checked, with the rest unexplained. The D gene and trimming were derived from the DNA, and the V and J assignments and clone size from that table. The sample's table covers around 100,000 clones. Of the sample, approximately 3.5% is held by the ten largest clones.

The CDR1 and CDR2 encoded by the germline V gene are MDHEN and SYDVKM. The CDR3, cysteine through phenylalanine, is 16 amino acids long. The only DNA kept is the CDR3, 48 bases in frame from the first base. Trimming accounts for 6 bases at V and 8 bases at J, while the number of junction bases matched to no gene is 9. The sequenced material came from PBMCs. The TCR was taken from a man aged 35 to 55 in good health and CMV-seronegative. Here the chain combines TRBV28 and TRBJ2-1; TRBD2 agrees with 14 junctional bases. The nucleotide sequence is TGTGCCAGCAGCGATGAGACTAGCGGGAGGGCCTATGAGCAGTTCTTC. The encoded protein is CASSDETSGRAYEQFF.